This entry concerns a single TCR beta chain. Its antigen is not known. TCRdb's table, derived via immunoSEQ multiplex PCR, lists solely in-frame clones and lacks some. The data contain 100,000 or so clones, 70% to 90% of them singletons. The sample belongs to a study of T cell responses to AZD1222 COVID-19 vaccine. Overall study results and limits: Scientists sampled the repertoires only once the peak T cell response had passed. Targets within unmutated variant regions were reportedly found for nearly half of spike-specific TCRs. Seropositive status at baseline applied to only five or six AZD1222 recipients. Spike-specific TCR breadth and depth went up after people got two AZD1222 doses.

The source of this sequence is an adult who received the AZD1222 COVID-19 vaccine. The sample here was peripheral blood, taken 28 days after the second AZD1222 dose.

This CDR3 reads CASSPLTGSYEQYF. The DNA of the CDR3 is TGTGCCAGCAGCCCCCTGACAGGGTCCTACGAGCAGTACTTC. The rearrangement links TRBV3-1 (or the pseudogene TRBV3-2) to TRBJ2-7, with 7 bases fitting TRBD1. Unmatched junction bases numbered 4, after V lost 4 bases and J lost 1 base. The length of the CDR3 is 14 residues. CDR1 is LGHDT and CDR2 is YNNKEL in the germline V gene (reference sequence).